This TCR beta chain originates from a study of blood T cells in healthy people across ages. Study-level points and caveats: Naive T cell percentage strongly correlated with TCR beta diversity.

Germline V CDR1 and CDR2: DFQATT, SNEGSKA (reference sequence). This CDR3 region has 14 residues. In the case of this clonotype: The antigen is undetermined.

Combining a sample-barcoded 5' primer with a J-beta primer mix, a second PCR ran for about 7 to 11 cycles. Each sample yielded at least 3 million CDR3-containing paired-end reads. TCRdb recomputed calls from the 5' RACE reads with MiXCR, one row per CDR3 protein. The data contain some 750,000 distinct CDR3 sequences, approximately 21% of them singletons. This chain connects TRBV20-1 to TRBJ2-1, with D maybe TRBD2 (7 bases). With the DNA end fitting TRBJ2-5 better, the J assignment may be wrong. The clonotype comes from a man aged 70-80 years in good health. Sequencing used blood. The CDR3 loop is CSARDPGGRETQYF. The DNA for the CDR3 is TGCAGTGCTAGAGATCCGGGGGGCAGGGAGACCCAGTACTTC.